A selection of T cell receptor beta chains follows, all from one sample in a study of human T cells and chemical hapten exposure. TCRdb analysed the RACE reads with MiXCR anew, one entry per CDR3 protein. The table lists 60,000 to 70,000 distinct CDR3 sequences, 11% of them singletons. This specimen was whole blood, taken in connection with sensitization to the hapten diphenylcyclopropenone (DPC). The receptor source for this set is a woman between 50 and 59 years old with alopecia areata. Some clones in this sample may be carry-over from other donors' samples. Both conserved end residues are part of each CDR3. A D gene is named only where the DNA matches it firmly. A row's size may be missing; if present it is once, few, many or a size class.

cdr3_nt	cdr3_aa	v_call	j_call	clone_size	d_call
TGCAGTGCTAGTGGTGGGGACGTCGGCGGGGAGGAGCAGTACTTC	CSASGGDVGGEEQYF	TRBV20-1	TRBJ2-7	many	.
TGTGCTAGTGGTCCCGACCTAGAGCATCAGCCCCAGCATTTT	CASGPDLEHQPQHF	TRBV12-5	TRBJ1-5	few	.
TGTGCCAGCAGCTTAGGCCCGGCTAGCGGAGAGCAGTACTTC	CASSLGPASGEQYF	TRBV7-2	TRBJ2-7	few	TRBD2
TGCGCCAGCAGTGAGAGGGGGAAGAACACTGAAGCTTTCTTT	CASSERGKNTEAFF	TRBV10-1	TRBJ1-1	.	.
TGTGCCAGCAGCTTAGGAGGGCACTCTGGAAACACCATATATTTT	CASSLGGHSGNTIYF	TRBV11-2	TRBJ1-3	few	.
TGTGCCAGCAGTTACTCACGGACTAGCGGGGCAGGAGAGACCCAGTACTTC	CASSYSRTSGAGETQYF	TRBV6-6	TRBJ2-5	many	TRBD2
TGTGCCACCAGCAAGGGACTAGCGGGAGGGCCACGCGAGCAGTACTTC	CATSKGLAGGPREQYF	TRBV15	TRBJ2-7	.	TRBD2
TGCAGCGTTGGGTCCGGGGTTAGAGATACGCAGTATTTT	CSVGSGVRDTQYF	TRBV29-1	TRBJ2-3	many	.
TGTGCCAGTAACCACAGAAGGGTGAACACTGAAGCTTTCTTT	CASNHRRVNTEAFF	TRBV12-3/TRBV12-4	TRBJ1-1	many	.
TGTGCCAGCAGCTTAGCAGTGCGCTCTGGGGCCAACGTCCTGACTTTC	CASSLAVRSGANVLTF	TRBV7-8	TRBJ2-6	few	.
TGTGCCAGCAGTTACTCCCCTGGAGGGACCTACGAGCAGTACTTC	CASSYSPGGTYEQYF	TRBV6-5	TRBJ2-7	few	.
TGTGCCAGCAGTTACGGTCGCGGCGAGACCTACAATGAGCAGTTCTTC	CASSYGRGETYNEQFF	TRBV6-2/TRBV6-3	TRBJ2-1	many	.
TGTGCCAGCACGACAGGGAAGTACGAGCAGTACTTC	CASTTGKYEQYF	TRBV28	TRBJ2-7	.	TRBD1
TGTGCCAGCAGCTCCAGCAATGAGCAGTTCTTC	CASSSSNEQFF	TRBV7-2	TRBJ2-1	many	.
TGCGCCAGCAGCGCCACAGGGGTTGAAAAACTGTTTTTT	CASSATGVEKLFF	TRBV5-1	TRBJ1-4	.	TRBD1